Below, 14 T cell receptor beta chains from the same sample are listed, as sequenced in a study of cytomegalovirus exposure and HLA in healthy donors (dated by TCRdb to the late 2010s). The library was built by means of the immunoSEQ multiplex PCR assay. The multiplex PCR relied on a mix of 60 forward primers for TCR Vbeta segments and 13 reverse primers for TCR Jbeta segments. The source is immuneACCESS, and TCRdb retained only in-frame sequences with V and J called. Part of the clones is not carried over; for the studies checked, unresolved V genes explain less than half of this, and the remainder is unexplained. The table held for this sample gives tens of thousands of clones. About 16% of the sample is held by the ten biggest clonotypes. The sample comprised PBMCs. The receptors were sampled from a man aged 45-65 years in good health and CMV-seropositive.

The V and J genes are TRBV29-1 and TRBJ2-3; 7 positions match TRBD2. CDR1 is SQVTM, CDR2 ANQGSEA, per germline. This CDR3 has 16 residues. J gave up 2 bases and V 4 bases, and 12 bases lay outside the gene matches. DNA for the CDR3: TGCAGCGTTGGTTCAATAGGGACTACACCCACAGATACGCAGTATTTT. It encodes CSVGSIGTTPTDTQYF.

J is TRBJ2-7 and V is TRBV5-1; perhaps TRBD1 as D (6 bases). In germline, CDR1 is SGHRS, CDR2 YFSETQ. CDR3 length equals 14 residues. V lost 3 bases and J lost 0, with 10 bases in between. Here the CDR3 reads CASSSGTFSYEQYF. Here the CDR3 DNA reads TGCGCCAGCAGCTCTGGGACATTCTCCTACGAGCAGTACTTC.

The chain has TRBV5-4 and TRBJ2-5, with D uncertain. The germline V gene has CDR1 SGHNT and CDR2 YYREEE (reference sequence). Trimming shortened V by 4 bases and J by 5 bases, and 9 bases separated the two germline ends. The CDR3 is 12 residues long. The CDR3 nucleotides are TGTGCCAGCAGCCACGGAGAGGAGACCCAGTACTTC. It specifies CASSHGEETQYF.

This sequence joins TRBV18 and TRBJ1-4, with D maybe TRBD1 (6 bases). The V gene lost 5 bases and the J gene lost 4 bases, with 8 bases spanning the gap. CDR3 size: 13 residues. Germline values: CDR1 KGHSH, CDR2 LQKENI. DNA of the CDR3: TGTGCCAGCTCATCAGGGGTTAATGAAAAACTGTTTTTT. Translating gives CASSSGVNEKLFF.

The chain uses TRBV11-2 and TRBJ1-1; D gene uncertain. Germline CDR1 is SGHAT and CDR2 is FQNNGV. The V gene lost 5 bases and the J gene lost 1 base, with 8 bases spanning the gap. CDR3 length: 13 residues. The CDR3 loop reads CASSAGRNTEAFF. CDR3 bases: TGTGCCAGCAGCGCTGGGCGGAACACTGAAGCTTTCTTT.

The CDR3 nucleotides read TGTTTTCTTACCCCCAGCGGAACAGATACGCAGTATTTT. Its translation is CFLTPSGTDTQYF. V and J are TRBV7-9 and TRBJ2-3; the D gene is possibly TRBD2 (5 bases). This CDR3 region has 13 residues. Germline CDR1 reads SEHNR; CDR2 reads FQNEAQ (reference sequence).

The chain employs TRBV18 and TRBJ1-2; 7 bases agree with TRBD1. CDR3 length: 19 amino acids. J was trimmed by 0 bases and V by 4 bases; bases with no gene match: 17. Germline CDR1 is KGHSH and CDR2 is LQKENI. The CDR3 bases are TGTGCCAGCTCACTATTTGACAGGGCGACAACGTACTCTAACTATGGCTACACCTTC. It translates to CASSLFDRATTYSNYGYTF. The variable domain in full, with the rest retrieved from reference TRBV18 and TRBJ1-2, is NAGVMQNPRHLVRRRGQEARLRCSPMKGHSHVYWYRQLPEEGLKFMVYLQKENIIDESGMPKERFSAEFPKEGPSILRIQQVVRGDSAAYFCASSLFDRATTYSNYGYTFGSGTRLTVV.

V gene TRBV7-2 combines with J gene TRBJ1-3; D is uncertain. Germline-derived CDR1 and CDR2 are SGHTA and FQGNSA. V was pared by 2 bases and J by 0 bases, with 14 bases between. This CDR3 is built from 17 residues. CDR3 sequence (DNA): TGTGCCAGCAGCTTACAGGACTCAATTCACTCTGGAAACACCATATATTTT. As protein: CASSLQDSIHSGNTIYF.

The rearrangement joins TRBV18 to TRBJ1-5, with D possibly being TRBD1 (5 bases). Germline CDR1 is KGHSH and CDR2 is LQKENI. Trimming took off 3 bases at V and 5 bases at J, with 17 bases between the two ends. This CDR3 comprises 16 residues. Here the CDR3 reads CASSPTAGGGDQPQHF. Written as DNA, the CDR3 is TGTGCCAGCTCACCGACCGCAGGCGGGGGAGATCAGCCCCAGCATTTT.

V and J are TRBV20-1 and TRBJ1-2; D gene ambiguous. The CDR3 consists of 10 residues. Germline V gene lookup returns CDR1 DFQATT and CDR2 SNEGSKA (reference sequence). V lost 6 bases, J lost 3 bases, and 5 bases lay in between. The CDR3 region is CSAGDYGYTF. The CDR3 DNA is TGCAGTGCGGGCGACTATGGCTACACCTTC.

The gene calls are TRBV5-4 and TRBJ2-1, with 8 bases that match TRBD2. CDR3 length: 14 amino acids. With 4 bases clipped from V and 12 bases from J, the junction kept 12 bases outside the gene matches. Germline V gene lookup returns CDR1 SGHNT and CDR2 YYREEE (reference sequence). CDR3 loop: CASSPGGVPMSQFF. The DNA for the CDR3 is TGTGCCAGCAGCCCGGGAGGGGTCCCAATGTCGCAGTTCTTC.

The chain is built from TRBV30 and TRBJ2-7; 10 bases are a match to TRBD1. V shed 4 bases, J shed 7 bases, and the junction held 7 bases outside the gene matches. The germline CDR1 and CDR2 sequences are GTSNPN and SVGIG (reference sequence). The length of the CDR3 is 13 residues. The CDR3 DNA reads TGTGCCTGGATCGGGACAGGGGCAAGGGAGCAGTACTTC. Translating it yields CAWIGTGAREQYF. The full variable domain, with the rest looked up from reference TRBV30 and TRBJ2-7, is SQTIHQWPATLVQPVGSPLSLECTVEGTSNPNLYWYRQAAGRGLQLLFYSVGIGQISSEVPQNLSASRPQDRQFILSSKKLLLSDSGFYLCAWIGTGAREQYFGPGTRLTVT.

The rearrangement joins TRBV5-8 to TRBJ1-1; 8 bases agree with TRBD1. V trimming: 3 bases; J trimming: 0 bases; junction bases outside the gene matches: 1. CDR1 and CDR2 (germline): SGHTS, YDEGEE. The CDR3 has 14 residues. This chain's CDR3 is CASSWGQVNTEAFF. Here the CDR3 DNA reads TGTGCCAGCAGCTGGGGACAGGTGAACACTGAAGCTTTCTTT.

The rearrangement joins TRBV7-2 to TRBJ1-1; possible D gene TRBD1, 5 bases. The CDR3 is 14 amino acids. Trimming took off 5 bases at V and 1 base at J, with 11 bases between the two ends. CDR1 SGHTA and CDR2 FQGNSA come from the germline V gene. In nucleotides, the CDR3 is TGTGCCAGCAGCGTCTACAGGAGGAACACTGAAGCTTTCTTT. Translation: CASSVYRRNTEAFF.